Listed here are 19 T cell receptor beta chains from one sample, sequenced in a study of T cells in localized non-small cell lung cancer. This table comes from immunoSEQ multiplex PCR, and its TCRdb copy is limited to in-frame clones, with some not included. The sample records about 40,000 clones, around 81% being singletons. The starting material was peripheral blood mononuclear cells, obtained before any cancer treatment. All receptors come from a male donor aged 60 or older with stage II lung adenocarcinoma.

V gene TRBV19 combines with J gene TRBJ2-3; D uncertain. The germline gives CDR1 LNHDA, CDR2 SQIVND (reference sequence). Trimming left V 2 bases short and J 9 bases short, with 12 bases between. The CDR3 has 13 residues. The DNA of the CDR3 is TGTGCCAGTAGTATACCCCCTTCTGTGACGCAGTATTTT. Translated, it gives CASSIPPSVTQYF.

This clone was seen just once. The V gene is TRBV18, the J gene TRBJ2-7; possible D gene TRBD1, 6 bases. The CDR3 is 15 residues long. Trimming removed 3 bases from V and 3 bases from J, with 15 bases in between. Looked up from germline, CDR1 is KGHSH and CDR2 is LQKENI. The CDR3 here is CASSPFSQDSYEQYF. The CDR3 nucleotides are TGTGCCAGCTCACCTTTTAGCCAGGACAGCTACGAGCAGTACTTC.

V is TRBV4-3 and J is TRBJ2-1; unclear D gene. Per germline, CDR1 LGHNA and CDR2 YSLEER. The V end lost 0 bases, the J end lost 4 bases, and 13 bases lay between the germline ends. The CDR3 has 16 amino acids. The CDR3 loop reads CASSQDRDTSYNEQFF. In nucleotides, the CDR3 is TGCGCCAGCAGCCAAGATCGAGACACCTCTTACAATGAGCAGTTCTTC.

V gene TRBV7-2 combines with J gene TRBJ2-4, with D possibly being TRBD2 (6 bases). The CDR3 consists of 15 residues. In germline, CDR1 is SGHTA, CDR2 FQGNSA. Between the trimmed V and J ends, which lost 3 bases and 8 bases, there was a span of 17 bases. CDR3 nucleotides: TGTGCCAGCAGCTTTGGCGGGATTGGTCGTTACATTCAGTACTTC. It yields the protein CASSFGGIGRYIQYF.

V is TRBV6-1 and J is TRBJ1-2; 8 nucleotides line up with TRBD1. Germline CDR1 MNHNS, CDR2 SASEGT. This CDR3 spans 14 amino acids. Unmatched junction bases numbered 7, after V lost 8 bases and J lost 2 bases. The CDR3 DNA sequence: TGTGCCAGCCGCCGGACAGGGATGAACTATGGCTACACCTTC. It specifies CASRRTGMNYGYTF.

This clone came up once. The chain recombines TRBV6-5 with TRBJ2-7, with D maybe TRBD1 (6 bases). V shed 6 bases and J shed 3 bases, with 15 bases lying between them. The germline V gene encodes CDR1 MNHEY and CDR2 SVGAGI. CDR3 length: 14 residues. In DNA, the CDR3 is TGTGCCAGCAGCCAAACAGGGAGCAGCTACGAGCAGTACTTC. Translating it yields CASSQTGSSYEQYF.

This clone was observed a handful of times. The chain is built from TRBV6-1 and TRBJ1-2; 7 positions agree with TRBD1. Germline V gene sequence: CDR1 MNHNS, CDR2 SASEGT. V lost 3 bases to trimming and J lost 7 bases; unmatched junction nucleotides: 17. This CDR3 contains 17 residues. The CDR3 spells CASSDVNTRGRSGGYTF. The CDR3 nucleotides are TGTGCCAGCAGTGATGTGAATACGAGGGGGCGAAGTGGTGGCTACACCTTC.

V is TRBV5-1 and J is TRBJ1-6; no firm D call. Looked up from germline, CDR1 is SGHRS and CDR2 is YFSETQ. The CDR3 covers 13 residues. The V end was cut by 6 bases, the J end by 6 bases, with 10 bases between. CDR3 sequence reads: CASNDGGNSPLHF. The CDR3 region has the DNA TGCGCCAGCAACGACGGAGGTAATTCACCCCTCCACTTT. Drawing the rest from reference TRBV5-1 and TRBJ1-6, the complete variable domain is KAGVTQTPRYLIKTRGQQVTLSCSPISGHRSVSWYQQTPGQGLQFLFEYFSETQRNKGNFPGRFSGRQFSNSRSEMNVSTLELGDSALYLCASNDGGNSPLHFGNGTRLTVT.

CDR3 sequence: CASSQSVTGEQYF. CDR3 nucleotide sequence: TGTGCCAGCTCACAATCTGTAACCGGCGAGCAGTACTTC. V usage is TRBV6-4 and J usage is TRBJ2-7, with D uncertain. Trimming shortened V by 8 bases and J by 6 bases, and 17 bases separated the two germline ends. The CDR3 runs 13 residues. CDR1 MRHNA and CDR2 SNTAGT come from the germline V gene.

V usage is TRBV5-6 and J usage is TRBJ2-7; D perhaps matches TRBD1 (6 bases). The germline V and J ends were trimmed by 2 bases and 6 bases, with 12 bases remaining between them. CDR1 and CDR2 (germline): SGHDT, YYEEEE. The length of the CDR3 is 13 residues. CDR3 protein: CASSFRQGREQYF. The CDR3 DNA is TGTGCCAGCAGCTTTCGTCAGGGGCGCGAGCAGTACTTC. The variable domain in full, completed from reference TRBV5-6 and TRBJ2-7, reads DAGVTQSPTHLIKTRGQQVTLRCSPKSGHDTVSWYQQALGQGPQFIFQYYEEEERQRGNFPDRFSGHQFPNYSSELNVNALLLGDSALYLCASSFRQGREQYFGPGTRLTVT.

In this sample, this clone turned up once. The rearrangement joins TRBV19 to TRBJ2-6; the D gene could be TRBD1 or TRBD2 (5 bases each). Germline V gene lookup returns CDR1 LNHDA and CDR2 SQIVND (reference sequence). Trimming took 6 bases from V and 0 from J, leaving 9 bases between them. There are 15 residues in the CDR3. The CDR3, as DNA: TGTGCCAGTAGAAGAGGGGCCTCTGGGGCCAACGTCCTGACTTTC. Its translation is CASRRGASGANVLTF.

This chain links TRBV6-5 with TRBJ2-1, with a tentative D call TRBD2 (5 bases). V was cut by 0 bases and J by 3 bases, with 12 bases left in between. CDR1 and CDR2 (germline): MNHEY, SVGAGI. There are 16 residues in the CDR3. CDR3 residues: CASSYSKPSRYNEQFF. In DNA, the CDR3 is TGTGCCAGCAGTTACTCGAAGCCTAGCCGCTACAATGAGCAGTTCTTC.

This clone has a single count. The CDR3 is CASSVSIKKISGELFF. The CDR3 nucleotides read TGTGCCAGCAGCGTAAGCATCAAGAAGATATCCGGGGAGCTGTTTTTT. The V and J genes are TRBV9 and TRBJ2-2; D is unresolved. With 1 base removed from V and 6 bases from J, the gap between germline ends came to 16 bases. The CDR3 is 16 residues long. CDR1 and CDR2 from the germline V gene are SGDLS and YYNGEE.

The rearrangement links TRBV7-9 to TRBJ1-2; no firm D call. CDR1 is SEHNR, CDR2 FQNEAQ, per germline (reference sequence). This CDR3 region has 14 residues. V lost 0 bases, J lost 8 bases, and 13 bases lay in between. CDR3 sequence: CASSLAQAQEGYTF. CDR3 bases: TGTGCCAGCAGCTTAGCACAAGCTCAGGAGGGCTACACCTTC.

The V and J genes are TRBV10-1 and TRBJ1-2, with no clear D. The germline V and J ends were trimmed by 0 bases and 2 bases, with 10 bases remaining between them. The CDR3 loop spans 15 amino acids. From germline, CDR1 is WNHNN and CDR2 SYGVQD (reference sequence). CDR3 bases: TGCGCCAGCAGTGAGTCAACGGCTGGGAACTATGGCTACACCTTC. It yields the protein CASSESTAGNYGYTF.

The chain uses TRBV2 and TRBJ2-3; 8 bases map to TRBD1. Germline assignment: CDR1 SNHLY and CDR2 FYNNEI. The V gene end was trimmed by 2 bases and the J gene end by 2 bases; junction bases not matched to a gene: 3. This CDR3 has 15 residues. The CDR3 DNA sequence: TGTGCCAGCAGTGAACAGGGGGCCCTCACAGATACGCAGTATTTT. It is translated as CASSEQGALTDTQYF.

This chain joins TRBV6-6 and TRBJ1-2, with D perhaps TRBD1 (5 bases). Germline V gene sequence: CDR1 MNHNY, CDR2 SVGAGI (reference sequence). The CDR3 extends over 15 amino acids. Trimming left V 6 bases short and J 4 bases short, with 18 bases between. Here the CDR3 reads CASRGGVRSGYGYTF. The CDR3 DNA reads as TGTGCCAGCAGGGGGGGGGTGAGGTCGGGCTATGGCTACACCTTC.

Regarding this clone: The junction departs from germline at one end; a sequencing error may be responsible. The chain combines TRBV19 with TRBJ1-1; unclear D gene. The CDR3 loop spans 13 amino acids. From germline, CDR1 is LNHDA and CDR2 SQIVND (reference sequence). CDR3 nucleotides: TGTGCGAGTAGGTGGAACATGAACACTGAAGCTTTCTTT. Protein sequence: CASRWNMNTEAFF.

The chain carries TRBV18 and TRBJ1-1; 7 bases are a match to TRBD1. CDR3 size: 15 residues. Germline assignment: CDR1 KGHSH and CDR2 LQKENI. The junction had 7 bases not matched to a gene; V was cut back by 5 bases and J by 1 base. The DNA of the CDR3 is TGTGCCAGCTCAGCAATGGGGACAGAGAACACTGAAGCTTTCTTT. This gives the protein CASSAMGTENTEAFF.